This entry features one TCR beta chain sequence. Its specificity is not known. The data were taken from a study of cytotoxic CD8 clonotypes in ibrutinib-treated CLL. Looking at the study overall: The study included some 10 relapsed/refractory and under 16 treatment-naive patients; 17 to 18 had IGHV unmutated disease. Sample averages reached 255,043 productive templates and 80,000 to 100,000 productive rearrangements.

Study-level findings and limits: Clonality increased at ibrutinib response, then returned toward baseline at progression.

The ends lost 1 base at V and 4 bases at J; junction bases unmatched: 7. This CDR3 comprises 15 residues. CDR1 and CDR2 from the germline V gene are SGHTA and FQGNSA. Only in-frame clones appear in the TCRdb table, and some are missing; sequencing was by immunoSEQ multiplex PCR. This table has 130,000 or so clones, 70% to 80% appearing once. The TCR sequence derives from a human donor with chronic lymphocytic leukemia. The J gene is TRBJ2-7, the V gene TRBV7-2; 7 bases fit TRBD1. This sample comprised PBMCs, obtained after 12 months of ibrutinib treatment. The CDR3, as DNA: TGTGCCAGCAGCTTAGGTACAGGGGATTTATACGAGCAGTACTTC. Protein: CASSLGTGDLYEQYF.